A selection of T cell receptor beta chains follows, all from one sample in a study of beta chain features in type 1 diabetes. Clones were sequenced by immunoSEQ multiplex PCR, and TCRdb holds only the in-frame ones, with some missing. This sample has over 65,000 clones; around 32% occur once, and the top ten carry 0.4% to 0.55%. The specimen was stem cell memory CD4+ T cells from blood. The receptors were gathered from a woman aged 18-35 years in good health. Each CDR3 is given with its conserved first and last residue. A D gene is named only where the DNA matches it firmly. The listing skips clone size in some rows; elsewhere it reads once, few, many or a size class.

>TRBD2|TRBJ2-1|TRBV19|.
CASGAGGLRNEQFF
TGTGCCAGTGGCGCGGGAGGTTTGCGTAATGAGCAGTTCTTC
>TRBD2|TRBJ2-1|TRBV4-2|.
CASSQGGTSGFYNEQFF
TGTGCCAGCAGCCAGGGTGGGACTAGCGGGTTCTACAATGAGCAGTTCTTC
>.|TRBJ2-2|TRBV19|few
CASSINAANTGELFF
TGTGCCAGTAGTATAAACGCAGCGAACACCGGGGAGCTGTTTTTT
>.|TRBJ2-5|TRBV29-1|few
CSVAETDFQETQYF
TGCAGCGTTGCCGAGACAGACTTCCAAGAGACCCAGTACTTC
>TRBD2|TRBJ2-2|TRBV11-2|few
CASRSLVQRGRSTGELFF
TGTGCCAGTAGAAGCTTAGTTCAGCGGGGGAGGAGCACCGGGGAGCTGTTTTTT
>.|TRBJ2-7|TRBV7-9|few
CASSLEQYYEQYF
TGTGCCAGCAGCTTAGAACAGTACTACGAGCAGTACTTC
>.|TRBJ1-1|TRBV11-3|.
CASSQRVNTEAFF
TGTGCCAGCAGCCAGAGGGTGAACACTGAAGCTTTCTTT
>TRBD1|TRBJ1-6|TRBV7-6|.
CASSLADRQGTPLHF
TGTGCCAGCAGCTTAGCGGACAGGCAAGGGACACCCCTCCACTTT
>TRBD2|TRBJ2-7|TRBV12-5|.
CASALLAGGAGEQYF
TGTGCTAGTGCCTTACTAGCGGGAGGAGCCGGCGAGCAGTACTTC
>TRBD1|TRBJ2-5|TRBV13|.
CASSHRGSYQETQYF
TGTGCCAGCAGCCACAGGGGCTCCTACCAAGAGACCCAGTACTTC
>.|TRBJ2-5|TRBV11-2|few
CASSLGYRETQYF
TGTGCCAGCAGCTTAGGGTACCGGGAGACCCAGTACTTC
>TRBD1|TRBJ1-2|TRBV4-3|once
CASSQEQGARYGYTF
TGCGCCAGCAGCCAAGAGCAGGGGGCTCGATATGGCTACACCTTC
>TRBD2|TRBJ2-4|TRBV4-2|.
CASSQVASGGVAKNIQYF
TGTGCCAGCAGCCAAGTAGCTAGCGGGGGTGTAGCCAAAAACATTCAGTACTTC
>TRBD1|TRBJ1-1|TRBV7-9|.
CASSLGTGNTEAFF
TGTGCCAGCAGCTTGGGGACAGGGAACACTGAAGCTTTCTTT
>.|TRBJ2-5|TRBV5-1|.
CASSSRDTQETQYF
TGCGCCAGCAGCTCCCGGGACACCCAAGAGACCCAGTACTTC
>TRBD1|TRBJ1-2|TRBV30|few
CAWSDRGSYGYTF
TGTGCCTGGAGTGACAGGGGATCCTATGGCTACACCTTC
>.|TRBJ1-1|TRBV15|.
CATSRATTSRAFF
TGTGCCACCAGCAGGGCGACAACCAGTCGAGCTTTCTTT
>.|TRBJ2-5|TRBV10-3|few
CAISTDSHRETQYF
TGTGCCATCAGTACGGACTCTCACCGAGAGACCCAGTACTTC
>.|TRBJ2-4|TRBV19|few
CATSTASDIQYF
TGTGCCACCTCGACAGCCTCTGACATTCAGTACTTC
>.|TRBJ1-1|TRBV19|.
CASSFDRVNTEAFF
TGTGCCAGTAGTTTTGACAGAGTTAACACTGAAGCTTTCTTT
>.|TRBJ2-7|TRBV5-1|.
CASSLARSSYEQYF
TGCGCCAGCAGCTTGGCCCGGAGCTCCTACGAGCAGTACTTC
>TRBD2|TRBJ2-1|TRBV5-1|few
CASSLVAGLNNEQFF
TGCGCCAGCAGCTTGGTAGCGGGTCTAAACAATGAGCAGTTCTTC
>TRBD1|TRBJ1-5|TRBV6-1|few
CASSEDRVNQPQHF
TGTGCCAGCAGTGAGGACAGGGTTAATCAGCCCCAGCATTTT
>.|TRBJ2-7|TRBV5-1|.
CASSLQRRQDFYEQYF
TGCGCCAGCAGCTTACAGCGGCGGCAGGACTTTTACGAGCAGTACTTC
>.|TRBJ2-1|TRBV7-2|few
CASSSGYNEQFF
TGTGCCAGCAGCTCCGGTTACAATGAGCAGTTCTTC
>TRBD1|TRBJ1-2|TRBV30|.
CARGQGASYTF
TGTGCCCGGGGACAGGGCGCGAGCTACACCTTC
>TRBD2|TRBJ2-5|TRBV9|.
CASSDGYGGGPQETQYF
TGTGCCAGCAGCGATGGTTATGGCGGGGGACCGCAAGAGACCCAGTACTTC
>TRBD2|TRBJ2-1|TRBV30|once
CAWRSDSGRAWQGEQFF
TGTGCCTGGAGGTCTGATAGCGGGAGGGCCTGGCAGGGTGAGCAGTTCTTC
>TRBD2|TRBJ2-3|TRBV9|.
CASSQRGDTDTQYF
TGTGCCAGCAGCCAGCGGGGGGACACAGATACGCAGTATTTT
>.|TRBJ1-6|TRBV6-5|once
CASSYRGTNYNSPLHF
TGTGCCAGCAGTTACAGGGGTACTAACTATAATTCACCCCTCCACTTT
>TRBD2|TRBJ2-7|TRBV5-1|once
CASSLGFTGTSGLWEQYF
TGCGCCAGCAGCTTGGGTTTCACTGGGACTAGCGGTTTGTGGGAGCAGTACTTC
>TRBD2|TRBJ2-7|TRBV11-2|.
CASSRLAGAHEQYF
TGTGCCAGCAGCAGACTAGCGGGAGCGCACGAGCAGTACTTC
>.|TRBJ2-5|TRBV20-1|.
CSARRGETQYF
TGCAGTGCTCGCAGGGGCGAGACCCAGTACTTC
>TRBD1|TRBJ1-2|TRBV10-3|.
CATDTGQGRYYGYTF
TGTGCCACCGATACCGGACAGGGGAGGTACTATGGCTACACCTTC
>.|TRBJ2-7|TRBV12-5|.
CASGLGGRTYEQYF
TGTGCTAGTGGTTTGGGGGGGCGGACCTACGAGCAGTACTTC
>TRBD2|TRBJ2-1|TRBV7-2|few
CASSSRTSGNSYNEQFF
TGTGCCAGCAGCTCGAGGACTAGCGGGAACTCCTACAATGAGCAGTTCTTC
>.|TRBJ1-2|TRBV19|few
CASSKGSDRYTF
TGTGCCAGTAGTAAGGGGTCGGATCGCTACACCTTC
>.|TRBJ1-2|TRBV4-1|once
CASSSSQDSYVGYTF
TGCGCCAGCAGCTCGTCTCAGGATTCCTATGTTGGCTACACCTTC
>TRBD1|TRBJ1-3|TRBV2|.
CASGVDRFSGNTIYF
TGTGCCAGCGGTGTGGACAGGTTCTCTGGAAACACCATATATTTT
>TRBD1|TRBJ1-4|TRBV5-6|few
CASSLRQGANEKLFF
TGTGCCAGCAGCTTAAGACAGGGGGCTAATGAAAAACTGTTTTTT
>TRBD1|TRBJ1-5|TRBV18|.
CASSMGQGVWEPQHF
TGTGCCAGCTCAATGGGACAGGGGGTATGGGAGCCCCAGCATTTT
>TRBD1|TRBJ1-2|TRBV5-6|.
CASSLKDRYYGYTF
TGTGCCAGCAGCTTGAAGGACAGGTACTATGGCTACACCTTC
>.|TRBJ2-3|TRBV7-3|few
CASSLQGSPDTQYF
TGTGCCAGCAGCTTACAGGGGTCCCCAGATACGCAGTATTTT
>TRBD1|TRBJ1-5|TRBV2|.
CASSGQGSNQPQHF
TGTGCCAGCAGTGGACAGGGCAGCAATCAGCCCCAGCATTTT
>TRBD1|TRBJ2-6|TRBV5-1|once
CASSFTGGAGANVLTF
TGCGCCAGCAGCTTTACAGGGGGCGCTGGGGCCAACGTCCTGACTTTC
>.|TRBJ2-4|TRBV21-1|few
CASSKATGAHLLAKNIQYF
TGTGCCAGCAGCAAAGCAACAGGGGCGCACCTTCTAGCCAAAAACATTCAGTACTTC